The 30 T cell receptor beta chains below come from one sample, sequenced in a study of blood T cells in healthy people across ages. Combining a sample-barcoded 5' primer with a J-beta primer mix, a second PCR ran for roughly 7 to 12 cycles. Each CDR3 protein gets one entry after TCRdb re-called the 5' RACE reads with MiXCR. The table has approximately 800,000 distinct CDR3 sequences, approximately 60% seen once; the top ten hold around a quarter. The sequenced sample consisted of blood. All receptors derive from a middle-aged man in good health.

The V call is TRBV7-8, the J call TRBJ1-5; D may be TRBD1 (5 bases). Germline CDR1 is SGHVS and CDR2 is FQNEAQ. The CDR3 covers 14 residues. V was pared by 0 bases and J by 7 bases, with 10 bases between. The CDR3 region has the DNA TGTGCCAGCAGCTTAGCCGATAGGGACCAGCCCCAGCATTTT. Its protein is CASSLADRDQPQHF.

This rearrangement joins TRBV3-1 to TRBJ1-6; the D gene is possibly TRBD1 (5 bases). The CDR3 covers 14 residues. Germline assignment: CDR1 LGHDT and CDR2 YNNKEL (reference sequence). The V gene lost 1 base and the J gene lost 7 bases, with 8 bases spanning the gap. CDR3 sequence reads: CASSQVTANSPLHF. CDR3 coding DNA: TGTGCCAGCAGCCAAGTGACAGCCAATTCACCCCTCCACTTT.

This chain joins TRBV7-9 and TRBJ2-7, with D unclear. Germline V gives CDR1 SEHNR, CDR2 FQNEAQ (reference sequence). V was trimmed by 5 bases and J by 2 bases, leaving 7 bases between them. The CDR3 is 12 amino acids. CDR3 protein: CASSTPPYEQYF. The CDR3 region has the DNA TGTGCCAGCAGCACACCTCCCTACGAGCAGTACTTC. Together with reference TRBV7-9 and TRBJ2-7, the CDR3 gives the full variable domain: DTGVSQNPRHKITKRGQNVTFRCDPISEHNRLYWYRQTLGQGPEFLTYFQNEAQLEKSRLLSDRFSAERPKGSFSTLEIQRTEQGDSAMYLCASSTPPYEQYFGPGTRLTVT.

This clonotype has only a few counts. The gene calls are TRBV20-1 and TRBJ2-1; 7 nucleotides agree with TRBD2. Trimming at V came to 6 bases and at J to 0 bases, leaving 8 bases not matched to a gene. The CDR3 contains 15 residues. Germline CDR1 DFQATT, CDR2 SNEGSKA (reference sequence). CDR3 bases: TGCAGTGCCCCCACTGGGAGGGGCTCCTACAATGAGCAGTTCTTC. Translating it yields CSAPTGRGSYNEQFF.

In this sample, this clonotype turned up a few times. The chain is built from TRBV7-2 and TRBJ2-5; D not resolved. Germline-derived CDR1 and CDR2 are SGHTA and FQGNSA. V was clipped by 5 bases and J by 4 bases, with 14 bases between them. The CDR3 sequence is 14 residues long. The chain's CDR3 is CASSPRDTVETQYF. CDR3 nucleotides: TGTGCCAGCAGCCCTAGAGACACCGTAGAGACCCAGTACTTC.

The V gene is TRBV20-1, the J gene TRBJ2-2; D is unresolved. Germline CDR1 DFQATT, CDR2 SNEGSKA (reference sequence). The CDR3 loop spans 14 amino acids. The germline V and J ends were trimmed by 3 bases and 8 bases, with 16 bases remaining between them. The chain's CDR3 is CSASLITETGELFF. The DNA of the CDR3 is TGCAGTGCTAGCCTCATTACCGAGACGGGGGAGCTGTTTTTT.

This clonotype was counted a few times. The chain combines TRBV6-2 or TRBV6-3 with TRBJ1-4; unclear D gene. Trimming removed 2 bases from V and 8 bases from J, with 12 bases in between. The CDR3 is 14 amino acids. Germline CDR1 and CDR2: MNHEY and SVGEGT. CDR3 in amino acids: CASSYGLVAEKLFF. For the CDR3, the DNA is TGTGCCAGCAGTTACGGTTTGGTGGCGGAAAAACTGTTTTTT.

The rearrangement uses TRBV18 and TRBJ2-3, with 7 bases fitting TRBD1. Germline-derived CDR1 and CDR2 are KGHSH and LQKENI. The J segment lost 3 bases and the V segment lost 2 bases, leaving 5 bases of the junction unmatched. This CDR3 region has 15 residues. In DNA form, the CDR3 reads TGTGCCAGCTCACCAGACAGGGCGGTGACAGATACGCAGTATTTT. Its protein product is CASSPDRAVTDTQYF.

The chain links TRBV20-1 to TRBJ1-2; D ambiguous. Germline CDR1 is DFQATT and CDR2 is SNEGSKA (reference sequence). This CDR3 has 13 residues. Trimming stripped 3 bases from V and 0 bases from J, with 8 bases between. The CDR3 loop is CSARSGANYGYTF. For the CDR3, the DNA is TGCAGTGCTAGGTCGGGAGCTAACTATGGCTACACCTTC.

V gene TRBV4-1 combines with J gene TRBJ2-6; D is undetermined. The CDR3 has 19 residues. Germline lookup yields CDR1 MGHRA and CDR2 YSYEKL. V shed 0 bases and J shed 1 base, with 16 bases lying between them. CDR3 protein: CASSQDYGPSFSGANVLTF. The CDR3 DNA sequence: TGCGCCAGCAGCCAAGATTATGGGCCGTCATTTTCTGGGGCCAACGTCCTGACTTTC.

This clonotype was picked up many times. The chain uses TRBV7-3 and TRBJ2-5; D is possibly TRBD1 or TRBD2 (6 bases each). This CDR3 spans 13 amino acids. Germline V gene sequence: CDR1 SGHTA, CDR2 FQGTGA. V was shortened by 5 bases and J by 4 bases, with 11 bases between the two germline ends. This chain's CDR3 is CASSRGLGETQYF. The CDR3 DNA reads as TGTGCCAGCAGCCGGGGGCTCGGAGAGACCCAGTACTTC.

This rearrangement joins TRBV20-1 to TRBJ2-1; D gene unclear. Trimming took 6 bases from V and 5 from J, leaving 5 bases between them. The CDR3 totals 10 residues. Per germline, CDR1 DFQATT and CDR2 SNEGSKA (reference sequence). CDR3 protein: CSAYDNEQFF. The CDR3 DNA reads TGCAGTGCCTATGACAATGAGCAGTTCTTC.

The V gene is TRBV6-6, the J gene TRBJ2-1, with 9 bases aligning to TRBD2. CDR3 length: 14 residues. V was clipped by 10 bases and J by 4 bases; unmatched bases: 8. From germline, CDR1 is MNHNY and CDR2 SVGAGI (reference sequence). The CDR3 nucleotides read TGTGCCACTCAGAGCGGGAGGTCTTACAATGAGCAGTTCTTC. This encodes CATQSGRSYNEQFF.

The chain links TRBV20-1 to TRBJ2-1; 10 bases are a match to TRBD2. In germline, CDR1 is DFQATT, CDR2 SNEGSKA (reference sequence). The CDR3 length is 17 residues. J lost 2 bases, V lost 2 bases, and 9 bases had no gene match. The CDR3 loop reads CSARPSGGIITYNEQFF. The CDR3 DNA reads TGCAGTGCTAGACCTAGCGGGGGAATAATTACCTACAATGAGCAGTTCTTC.

This clonotype has just one count. The rearrangement joins TRBV20-1 to TRBJ2-3, with TRBD1 identical over 10 bases. V trimming: 6 bases; J trimming: 3 bases; junction bases outside the gene matches: 6. CDR3 length: 14 amino acids. The V gene's germline CDR1 is DFQATT and CDR2 SNEGSKA (reference sequence). This CDR3 reads CSAQRQGATDTQYF. CDR3 in DNA: TGCAGTGCACAACGACAGGGGGCTACAGATACGCAGTATTTT.

This rearrangement joins TRBV29-1 to TRBJ2-2, with TRBD1 matching over 7 bases. The CDR3 totals 12 residues. From germline, CDR1 is SQVTM and CDR2 ANQGSEA. Trimming took 6 bases from V and 6 from J; bases not matched to a gene: 4. CDR3 sequence: CSVDQGAGELFF. The CDR3 nucleotides read TGCAGCGTAGACCAGGGGGCCGGGGAGCTGTTTTTT.

This clonotype appeared a few times. The chain has TRBV2 and TRBJ2-7; D unresolved. Per germline, CDR1 SNHLY and CDR2 FYNNEI. V lost 7 bases and J lost 3, with 16 bases in between. The CDR3 consists of 14 residues. The CDR3 DNA sequence: TGTGCCAGCACTGCGCCAACGGCCGACTACGAGCAGTACTTC. Translation: CASTAPTADYEQYF.

V gene TRBV5-1 combines with J gene TRBJ1-6, with D unresolved. The germline V gene has CDR1 SGHRS and CDR2 YFSETQ. The CDR3 has 10 amino acids. V was pared by 7 bases and J by 13 bases, with 9 bases between. The CDR3 region is CASRECPLHF. In DNA form, the CDR3 reads TGCGCCAGCCGCGAGTGCCCCCTCCACTTT.

This clonotype appeared a few times. A single base separates this from a much larger clone, so it may be a read error. This chain uses TRBV7-2 with TRBJ2-7; perhaps TRBD2 as D (6 bases). The germline V gene has CDR1 SGHTA and CDR2 FQGNSA. CDR3 length: 14 residues. This CDR3 reads CASSVASEWGGQYF. The CDR3 DNA reads as TGTGCCAGCAGCGTAGCGTCCGAGTGGGGAGGGCAGTACTTC. Drawing the rest from reference TRBV7-2 and TRBJ2-7, the complete variable domain is GAGVSQSPSNKVTEKGKDVELRCDPISGHTALYWYRQSLGQGLEFLIYFQGNSAPDKSGLPSDRFSAERTGGSVSTLTIQRTQQEDSAVYLCASSVASEWGGQYFGPGTRLTVT.

The chain links TRBV13 to TRBJ2-3; 10 bases agree with TRBD2. Per the germline V gene, CDR1 is PRHDT and CDR2 is FYEKMQ (reference sequence). This CDR3 is built from 17 residues. Trimming at V came to 5 bases and at J to 2 bases, leaving 10 bases not matched to a gene. The CDR3 bases are TGTGCCAGCAGCCTAATCGGGCTAGCGGGAGTCACAGATACGCAGTATTTT. It specifies CASSLIGLAGVTDTQYF.

This chain connects TRBV3-1 to TRBJ2-3; tentatively, D is TRBD2 (6 bases). Germline CDR1 is LGHDT and CDR2 is YNNKEL (reference sequence). CDR3 size: 17 residues. Trimming left V 4 bases short and J 2 bases short, with 19 bases between. The chain's CDR3 is CASSPHWGDFNTDTQYF. The CDR3 DNA sequence: TGTGCCAGCAGCCCACATTGGGGGGATTTTAACACAGATACGCAGTATTTT.

The rearrangement joins TRBV29-1 to TRBJ2-1; 14 bases align to TRBD2. The trim removed 3 bases at V and 10 bases at J, leaving 11 bases unmatched. CDR1 and CDR2 from the germline V gene are SQVTM and ANQGSEA. CDR3 length: 16 residues. Here the CDR3 reads CSVEDLGTSGSREQFF. CDR3 sequence (DNA): TGCAGCGTTGAGGACCTTGGGACTAGCGGGAGTCGGGAGCAGTTCTTC.

This chain links TRBV3-1 with TRBJ2-2, with no clear D. The V end lost 1 base, the J end lost 6 bases, and 9 bases lay between the germline ends. CDR1 and CDR2 (germline): LGHDT, YNNKEL (reference sequence). The CDR3 contains 14 residues. The CDR3 loop reads CASSQASFAGELFF. The CDR3, as DNA: TGTGCCAGCAGCCAAGCCTCTTTTGCCGGGGAGCTGTTTTTT.

The gene calls are TRBV6-2 or TRBV6-3 and TRBJ1-5; D unclear. Germline V gives CDR1 MNHEY, CDR2 SVGEGT. V was cut by 5 bases and J by 9 bases, with 17 bases left in between. The CDR3 has 14 amino acids. CDR3 loop: CASSPDGLLWPQHF. Written as DNA, the CDR3 is TGTGCCAGCAGTCCGGACGGACTCTTGTGGCCCCAGCATTTT.

The chain links TRBV7-2 to TRBJ2-1; either TRBD1 or TRBD2 may fit D (6 bases each). From germline, CDR1 is SGHTA and CDR2 FQGNSA. The V end was cut by 5 bases, the J end by 7 bases, with 18 bases between. The CDR3 is made up of 15 amino acids. The CDR3 region is CASSLQGLRGNEQFF. For the CDR3, the DNA is TGTGCCAGCAGCCTACAGGGACTCCGAGGGAATGAGCAGTTCTTC.

V is TRBV11-2 and J is TRBJ2-4; 10 bases align to TRBD1. J was trimmed by 5 bases and V by 4 bases; bases with no gene match: 8. This CDR3 is 16 amino acids long. In germline, CDR1 is SGHAT, CDR2 FQNNGV. The CDR3 here is CASSSPGQGFENIQYF. The DNA of the CDR3 is TGTGCCAGCAGCTCTCCGGGACAGGGGTTTGAAAACATTCAGTACTTC.

This rearrangement joins TRBV5-1 to TRBJ2-5; D possibly matches TRBD1 or TRBD2 (5 bases each). Germline lookup yields CDR1 SGHRS and CDR2 YFSETQ. Trimming pared 4 bases from V and 1 base from J, leaving 11 bases between. The CDR3 extends over 14 amino acids. CDR3 in amino acids: CASSVPGTQETQYF. In nucleotides, the CDR3 is TGCGCCAGCAGCGTCCCGGGGACCCAAGAGACCCAGTACTTC.

The table lists this clonotype with a count of one. The V gene is TRBV7-9, the J gene TRBJ1-5, with D perhaps matching TRBD1 (5 bases). CDR3 length: 16 amino acids. Trimming removed 0 bases at V and 4 bases at J, with 13 bases between. Per the germline V gene, CDR1 is SEHNR and CDR2 is FQNEAQ (reference sequence). CDR3 in amino acids: CASSLATPKGNQPQHF. The CDR3 DNA sequence: TGTGCCAGCAGCTTAGCCACTCCGAAGGGGAATCAGCCCCAGCATTTT. Using reference TRBV7-9 and TRBJ1-5 for the parts outside the CDR3, the full variable domain is DTGVSQNPRHKITKRGQNVTFRCDPISEHNRLYWYRQTLGQGPEFLTYFQNEAQLEKSRLLSDRFSAERPKGSFSTLEIQRTEQGDSAMYLCASSLATPKGNQPQHFGDGTRLSIL.

This clonotype has a handful of counts. Here the CDR3 reads CASSLAGGIQETQYF. CDR3 nucleotides: TGTGCCAGCAGCTTAGCGGGCGGAATTCAAGAGACCCAGTACTTC. J is TRBJ2-5 and V is TRBV7-2, with D unresolved. This CDR3 has 15 residues. Trimming pared 0 bases from V and 2 bases from J, leaving 10 bases between. Germline V gene sequence: CDR1 SGHTA, CDR2 FQGNSA.

This sequence joins TRBV5-1 and TRBJ2-5; D is ambiguous. With 4 bases removed from V and 4 bases from J, the gap between germline ends came to 11 bases. The CDR3 spans 13 residues. Germline V gene lookup returns CDR1 SGHRS and CDR2 YFSETQ. The CDR3, as DNA: TGCGCCAGCAGCCCAGTCGGTTTAGAGACCCAGTACTTC. This sequence encodes CASSPVGLETQYF.